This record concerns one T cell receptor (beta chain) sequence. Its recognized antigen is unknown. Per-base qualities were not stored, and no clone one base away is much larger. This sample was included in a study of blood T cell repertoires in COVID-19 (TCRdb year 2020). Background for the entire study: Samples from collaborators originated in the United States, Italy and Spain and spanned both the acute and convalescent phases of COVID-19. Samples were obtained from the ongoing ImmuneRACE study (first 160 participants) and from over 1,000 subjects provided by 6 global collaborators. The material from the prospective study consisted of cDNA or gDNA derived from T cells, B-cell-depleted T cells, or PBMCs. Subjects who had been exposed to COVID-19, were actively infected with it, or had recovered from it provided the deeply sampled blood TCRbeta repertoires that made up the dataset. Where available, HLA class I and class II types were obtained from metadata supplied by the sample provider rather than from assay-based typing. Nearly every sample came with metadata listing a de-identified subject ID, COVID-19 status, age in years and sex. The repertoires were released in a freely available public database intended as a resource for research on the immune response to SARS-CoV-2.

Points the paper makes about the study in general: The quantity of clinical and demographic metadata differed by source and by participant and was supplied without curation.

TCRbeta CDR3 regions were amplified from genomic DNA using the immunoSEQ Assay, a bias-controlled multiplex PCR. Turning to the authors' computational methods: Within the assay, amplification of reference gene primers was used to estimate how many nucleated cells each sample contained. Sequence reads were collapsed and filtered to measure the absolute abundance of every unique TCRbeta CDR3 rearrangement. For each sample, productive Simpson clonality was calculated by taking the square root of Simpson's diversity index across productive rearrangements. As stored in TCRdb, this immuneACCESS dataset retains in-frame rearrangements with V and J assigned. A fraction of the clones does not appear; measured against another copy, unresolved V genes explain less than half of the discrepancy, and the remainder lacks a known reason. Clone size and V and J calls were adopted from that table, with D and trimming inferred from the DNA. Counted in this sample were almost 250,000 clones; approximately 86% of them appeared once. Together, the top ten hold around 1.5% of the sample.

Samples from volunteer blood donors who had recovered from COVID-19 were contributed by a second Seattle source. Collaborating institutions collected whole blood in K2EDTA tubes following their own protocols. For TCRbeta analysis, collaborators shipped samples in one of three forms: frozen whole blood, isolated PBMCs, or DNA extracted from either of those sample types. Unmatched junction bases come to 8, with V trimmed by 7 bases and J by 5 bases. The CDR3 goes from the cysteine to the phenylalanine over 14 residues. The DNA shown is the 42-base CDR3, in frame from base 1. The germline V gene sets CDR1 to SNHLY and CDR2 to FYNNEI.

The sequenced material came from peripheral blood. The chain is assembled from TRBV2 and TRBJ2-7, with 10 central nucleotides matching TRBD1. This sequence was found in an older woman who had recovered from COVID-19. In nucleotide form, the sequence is TGTGCCAGCAACGTCCGGGACAGGGGCCACGAGCAGTACTTC. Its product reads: CASNVRDRGHEQYF.